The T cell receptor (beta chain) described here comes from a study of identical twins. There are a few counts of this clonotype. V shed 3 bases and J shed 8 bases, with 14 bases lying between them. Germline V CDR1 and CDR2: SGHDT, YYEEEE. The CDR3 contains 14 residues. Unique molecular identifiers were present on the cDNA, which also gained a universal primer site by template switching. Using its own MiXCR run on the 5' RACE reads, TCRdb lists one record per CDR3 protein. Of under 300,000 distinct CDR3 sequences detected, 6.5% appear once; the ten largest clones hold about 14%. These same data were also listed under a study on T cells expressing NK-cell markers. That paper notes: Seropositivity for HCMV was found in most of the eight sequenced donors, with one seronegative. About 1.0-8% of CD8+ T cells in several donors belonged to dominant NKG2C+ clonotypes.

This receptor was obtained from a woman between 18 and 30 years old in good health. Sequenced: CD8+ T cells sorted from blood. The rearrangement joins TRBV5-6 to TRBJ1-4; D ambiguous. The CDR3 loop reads CASSSSGIEEKLFF. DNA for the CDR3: TGTGCCAGCAGCTCGAGCGGTATTGAGGAAAAACTGTTTTTT.